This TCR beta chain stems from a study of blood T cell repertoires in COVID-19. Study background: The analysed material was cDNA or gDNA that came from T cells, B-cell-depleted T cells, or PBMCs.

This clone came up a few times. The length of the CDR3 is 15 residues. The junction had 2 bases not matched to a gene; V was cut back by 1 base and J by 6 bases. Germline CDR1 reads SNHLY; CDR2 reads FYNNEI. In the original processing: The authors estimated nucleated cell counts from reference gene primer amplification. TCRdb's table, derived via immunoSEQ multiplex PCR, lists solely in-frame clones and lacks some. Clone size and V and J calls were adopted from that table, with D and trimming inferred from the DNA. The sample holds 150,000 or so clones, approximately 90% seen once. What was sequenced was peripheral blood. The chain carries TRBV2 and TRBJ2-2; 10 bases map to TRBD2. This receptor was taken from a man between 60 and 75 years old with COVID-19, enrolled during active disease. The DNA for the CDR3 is TGTGCCAGCAGTGAAGTCGGGACTAGCGCCGGGGAGCTGTTTTTT. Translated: CASSEVGTSAGELFF.